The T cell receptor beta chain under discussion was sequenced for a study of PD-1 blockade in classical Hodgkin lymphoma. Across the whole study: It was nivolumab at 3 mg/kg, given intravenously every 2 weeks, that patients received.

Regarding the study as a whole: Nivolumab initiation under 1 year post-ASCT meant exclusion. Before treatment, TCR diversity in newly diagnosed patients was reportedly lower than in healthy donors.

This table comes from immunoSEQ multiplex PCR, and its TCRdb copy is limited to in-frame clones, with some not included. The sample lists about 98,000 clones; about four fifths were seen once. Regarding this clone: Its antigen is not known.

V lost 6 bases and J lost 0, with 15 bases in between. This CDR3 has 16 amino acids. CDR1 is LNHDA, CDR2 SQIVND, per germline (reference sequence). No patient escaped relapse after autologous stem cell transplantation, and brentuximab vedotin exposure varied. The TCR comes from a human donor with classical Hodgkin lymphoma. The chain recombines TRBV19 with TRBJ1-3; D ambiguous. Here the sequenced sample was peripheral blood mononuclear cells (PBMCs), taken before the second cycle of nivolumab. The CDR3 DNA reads TGTGCCAGTAGACTCTCTGGGTCTTTCTCTGGAAACACCATATATTTT. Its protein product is CASRLSGSFSGNTIYF.